This T cell receptor beta chain was identified during a study of blood T cell repertoires in COVID-19 (dated by TCRdb to the early 2020s). A note on the overall study: Samples covering the acute and convalescent phases of COVID-19 were provided by collaborators in the United States, Italy and Spain. The dataset comprised deeply sampled blood TCRbeta repertoires from subjects exposed to, actively infected with, or recovered from COVID-19. Where available, HLA class I and class II types were obtained from metadata supplied by the sample provider rather than from assay-based typing. The sample metadata nearly always contained a de-identified subject ID, COVID-19 status, age in years and sex. The samples were drawn from the first 160 participants of the ongoing ImmuneRACE study and from 1,254 subjects provided by 6 global collaborators. The material from the prospective study consisted of cDNA or gDNA derived from T cells, B-cell-depleted T cells, or PBMCs. The repertoires were released in a freely available public database intended as a resource for research on the immune response to SARS-CoV-2. The research as a whole found: The quantity of clinical and demographic metadata differed by source and by participant and was supplied without curation.

Details on this clone: Its antigen specificity is not known. Per-base quality was not reported, and no clone a single base away is much larger than it.

The immunoSEQ Assay, a bias-controlled multiplex PCR, was used to amplify TCRbeta CDR3 regions from genomic DNA. Per the authors' processing: Nucleated cell counts per sample were estimated from amplification of reference gene primers within the assay. To quantify the absolute abundance of each unique TCRbeta CDR3 rearrangement, sequence reads were collapsed and filtered. For each sample, productive Simpson clonality was calculated by taking the square root of Simpson's diversity index across productive rearrangements. This is the immuneACCESS table as TCRdb keeps it, with only in-frame sequences that have V and J called. A part of the clones is gone; compared with another copy, unresolved V genes explain less than half, and the rest is unexplained. V, J and clone size reflect that table, while D and trimming were determined from the DNA. The sample data list roughly 84,000 clones, and roughly 76% of these were observed just once. Around 4% of the sample lies in the top ten.

Whole blood was collected in K2EDTA tubes by collaborating institutions according to the institutions' own protocols. For TCRbeta analysis, collaborator samples were shipped as frozen whole blood, as isolated PBMCs, or as DNA extracted from either sample type. The sample was peripheral blood. This receptor was identified in a woman between 50 and 59 years old with acute or convalescent COVID-19.

The CDR3 reads as follows: CASGRQVNTEAFF. The sequenced DNA is TGTGCCAGCGGAAGACAGGTAAACACTGAAGCTTTCTTT. Here the chain combines TRBV12-3 or TRBV12-4 and TRBJ1-1, with a tentative D gene TRBD1 over 6 matching bases. V drops 8 bases and J drops 2 bases, leaving 12 bases in between. The cysteine opens and the phenylalanine closes a CDR3 of 13 amino acids. Just CDR3 DNA is preserved here, 39 bases in frame from base 1.